This entry is about one T cell receptor (beta chain). Germline lookup yields CDR1 SNHLY and CDR2 FYNNEI. The trim removed 6 bases at V and 5 bases at J, leaving 5 bases unmatched. The CDR3 contains 14 residues. Measured with immunoSEQ multiplex PCR; TCRdb has only the in-frame clones, and not every one. This sample has approximately 280,000 clones, with 80% to 90% found just once. These data come from a study of cytomegalovirus exposure and HLA in healthy donors. What was sequenced was PBMCs. This chain links TRBV2 with TRBJ2-7; 12 bases align to TRBD1. This TCR came from a woman aged 18-29 years in good health and CMV-seronegative. CDR3 loop: CASRRGQGAHEQYF. The CDR3 DNA sequence: TGTGCCAGCAGGAGGGGACAGGGGGCCCACGAGCAGTACTTC.